Below, 30 T cell receptor beta chains from the same sample are listed, as sequenced in a study of shared clonotypes between healthy human individuals (dated by TCRdb to the early 2020s). CD8 naive samples were obtained by positive selection for CCR7 among CD45RO-negative cells, yielding a CD45RA+CCR7+ population from which TemRA cells were excluded. Library preparation employed the immunoSEQ multiplex PCR assay. Imported from immuneACCESS, the table was reduced by TCRdb to in-frame sequences with V and J called. These copies leave out some clones; in studies compared against another copy, an unresolved V gene accounts for under half, and the cause of the remainder is not known. The sample yields millions of clones; just under 95% were counted once. The top ten constitute 1.1% of the sample. The source material was naive CD8+ T cells sorted from blood. The sample's cell subset or site label, in plain terms: CD45RA+CCR7+. Receptors were obtained from a man in his late teens or twenties in good health.

The chain links TRBV7-3 to TRBJ2-1; 10 positions agree with TRBD2. Germline trimming cut 2 bases from V and 8 bases from J; bases unmatched to any gene: 6. Germline loops: CDR1 SGHTA, CDR2 FQGTGA. CDR3 length equals 15 residues. In DNA, the CDR3 is TGTGCCAGCAGCTTATGGTTAGCGGGGGGTGATGAGCAGTTCTTC. Translation: CASSLWLAGGDEQFF.

The chain couples TRBV7-8 to TRBJ1-5, with D possibly TRBD1 on 5 matching bases. Germline CDR1 is SGHVS and CDR2 is FQNEAQ. Between the trimmed V and J ends, which lost 4 bases and 0 bases, there was a span of 19 bases. The CDR3 has 18 residues. CDR3 coding DNA: TGTGCCAGCAGCTCGGACATCCGACACACGTATAGCAATCAGCCCCAGCATTTT. It is translated as CASSSDIRHTYSNQPQHF. Combining the CDR3 with reference TRBV7-8 and TRBJ1-5 gives the whole variable domain GAGVSQSPRYKVAKRGQDVALRCDPISGHVSLFWYQQALGQGPEFLTYFQNEAQLDKSGLPSDRFFAERPEGSVSTLKIQRTQQEDSAVYLCASSSDIRHTYSNQPQHFGDGTRLSIL.

This clone was detected only once. This sequence joins TRBV7-2 and TRBJ2-7; maybe TRBD1 (6 bases). This CDR3 is built from 15 residues. V gave up 7 bases and J gave up 2 bases, with 18 bases separating them. Germline V CDR1 and CDR2: SGHTA, FQGNSA. The CDR3: CASKQGDLMAYEQYF. CDR3 DNA: TGTGCCAGCAAACAGGGAGATCTAATGGCCTACGAGCAGTACTTC.

The J gene is TRBJ1-6, the V gene TRBV13; TRBD1 aligns across 9 bases. The germline gives CDR1 PRHDT, CDR2 FYEKMQ (reference sequence). The CDR3 covers 14 residues. V shed 6 bases, J shed 15 bases, and the junction held 12 bases outside the gene matches. The CDR3 DNA follows: TGTGCCAGCAGGATCCGGACAGGGGCCTTTGGCCTCCACTTT. Translated: CASRIRTGAFGLHF.

The rearrangement uses TRBV9 and TRBJ1-2; D perhaps matches TRBD1 (5 bases). V dropped 2 bases and J dropped 4 bases, with 15 bases sitting between them. Germline-derived CDR1 and CDR2 are SGDLS and YYNGEE. This CDR3 comprises 15 residues. The CDR3 loop reads CASSVGARVGYGYTF. Written as DNA, the CDR3 is TGTGCCAGCAGCGTCGGTGCCAGGGTGGGCTATGGCTACACCTTC.

This chain connects TRBV19 to TRBJ2-7, with D uncertain. The CDR3 is 13 residues long. V lost 5 bases and J 0 bases, leaving 8 bases between the germline ends. The germline V gene encodes CDR1 LNHDA and CDR2 SQIVND (reference sequence). The CDR3 protein is CASSAGRSYEQYF. Written as DNA, the CDR3 is TGTGCCAGTAGTGCCGGCCGCTCCTACGAGCAGTACTTC. The variable domain in full, with the rest retrieved from reference TRBV19 and TRBJ2-7, is DGGITQSPKYLFRKEGQNVTLSCEQNLNHDAMYWYRQDPGQGLRLIYYSQIVNDFQKGDIAEGYSVSREKKESFPLTVTSAQKNPTAFYLCASSAGRSYEQYFGPGTRLTVT.

This clone was recorded only once. The rearrangement joins TRBV10-2 to TRBJ2-1; the D gene could be TRBD1 or TRBD2 (5 bases each). The germline V gene encodes CDR1 WSHSY and CDR2 SAAADI. The V end lost 2 bases, the J end lost 8 bases, and 19 bases lay between the germline ends. This CDR3 region has 16 residues. CDR3 loop: CASSERGFSSRYEQFF. As DNA, the CDR3 is TGCGCCAGCAGTGAGCGGGGCTTCTCCTCCAGATATGAGCAGTTCTTC.

V is TRBV27 and J is TRBJ2-7; a possible D gene is TRBD1 (5 bases). V dropped 0 bases and J dropped 2 bases, with 14 bases sitting between them. Germline V gene sequence: CDR1 MNHEY, CDR2 SMNVEV (reference sequence). The CDR3 loop spans 16 amino acids. CDR3 in amino acids: CASSLSLPGIPYEQYF. In DNA, the CDR3 is TGTGCCAGCAGTTTATCCCTACCAGGGATTCCCTACGAGCAGTACTTC.

This rearrangement joins TRBV7-8 to TRBJ2-7; D is uncertain. The V gene's germline CDR1 is SGHVS and CDR2 FQNEAQ. The germline V and J ends were trimmed by 0 bases and 3 bases, with 12 bases remaining between them. This CDR3 spans 15 amino acids. CDR3 loop: CASSLAPRLDYEQYF. The CDR3 DNA follows: TGTGCCAGCAGCTTAGCCCCGAGGCTCGACTACGAGCAGTACTTC.

This chain links TRBV28 with TRBJ1-2; D possibly corresponds to TRBD1 (5 bases). With 2 bases removed from V and 2 bases from J, the gap between germline ends came to 9 bases. CDR1 and CDR2 (germline): MDHEN, SYDVKM. This CDR3 contains 14 residues. CDR3 DNA sequence: TGTGCCAGCAGTTTACAGGGTCTCAACTATGGCTACACCTTC. Translating gives CASSLQGLNYGYTF.

This clone came up a few times. The genes are TRBV5-6 and TRBJ2-7; D perhaps matches TRBD2 (5 bases). Germline values: CDR1 SGHDT, CDR2 YYEEEE. This CDR3 spans 14 amino acids. The ends were cut back, 4 bases at V and 6 bases at J, with 17 bases in the middle. The CDR3 protein is CASSPPGNVGEQYF. CDR3 DNA sequence: TGTGCCAGCAGCCCCCCGGGGAACGTCGGCGAGCAGTACTTC.

This clone occurred once. The genes are TRBV30 and TRBJ1-1; D is undetermined. V lost 4 bases and J 5 bases, leaving 14 bases between the germline ends. In germline, CDR1 is GTSNPN, CDR2 SVGIG (reference sequence). The CDR3 loop spans 13 amino acids. For the CDR3, the DNA is TGTGCCTGGATGGCCCAAGTGGGTACTGAAGCTTTCTTT. This codes for CAWMAQVGTEAFF.

The rearrangement links TRBV4-1 to TRBJ1-1; no clear D. V shed 2 bases and J shed 11 bases, with 9 bases lying between them. Per the germline V gene, CDR1 is MGHRA and CDR2 is YSYEKL. The CDR3 totals 11 residues. The CDR3 DNA sequence: TGCGCCAGCAGCCAAACGCACGAGGCTTTCTTT. It is translated as CASSQTHEAFF.

This chain links TRBV13 with TRBJ2-7; a weak D match, TRBD1 (6 bases). Trimming removed 4 bases from V and 3 bases from J, with 10 bases in between. This CDR3 spans 13 amino acids. The germline CDR1 and CDR2 sequences are PRHDT and FYEKMQ (reference sequence). CDR3 in DNA: TGTGCCAGCAGCTCGGACAGAAACTACGAGCAGTACTTC. This sequence encodes CASSSDRNYEQYF.

This clone was counted a single time. This chain links TRBV6-5 with TRBJ1-2; D is unclear. Germline V CDR1 and CDR2: MNHEY, SVGAGI. V lost 0 bases and J lost 4, with 9 bases in between. CDR3 length: 14 amino acids. The chain's CDR3 is CASSYSYLLYGYTF. CDR3 nucleotide sequence: TGTGCCAGCAGTTACTCTTACCTCCTCTATGGCTACACCTTC.

This clone has a single count. The J gene is TRBJ2-3, the V gene TRBV2; D is uncertain. The CDR3 has 13 amino acids. V was pared by 4 bases and J by 5 bases, with 10 bases between. Per germline, CDR1 SNHLY and CDR2 FYNNEI. The CDR3 sequence: CASSGALGDTQYF. CDR3 nucleotides: TGTGCCAGCAGTGGGGCCTTGGGAGATACGCAGTATTTT.

The CDR3 DNA follows: TGTGCCAGCAGCTTAGCGTCCGGGACAGAGTTCTCCTACGAGCAGTACTTC. It translates to CASSLASGTEFSYEQYF. The genes are TRBV13 and TRBJ2-7, with 7 bases that match TRBD1. With 1 base clipped from V and 0 bases from J, the junction kept 9 bases outside the gene matches. Germline CDR1 and CDR2: PRHDT and FYEKMQ (reference sequence). The CDR3 is 17 amino acids.

The rearrangement joins TRBV4-1 to TRBJ1-3, with 8 bases fitting TRBD1. Germline CDR1 and CDR2: MGHRA and YSYEKL. The V and J ends lost 3 bases and 3 bases, in that order; junction bases with no gene match: 4. The CDR3 is 15 residues long. The CDR3 DNA follows: TGCGCCAGCAGCCAGCGGACAGGGAATGGAAACACCATATATTTT. Its protein product is CASSQRTGNGNTIYF.

The rearrangement uses TRBV5-6 and TRBJ2-1; 7 nucleotides align to TRBD1. The J segment lost 3 bases and the V segment lost 4 bases, leaving 19 bases of the junction unmatched. Germline CDR1 and CDR2: SGHDT and YYEEEE. The CDR3 totals 19 residues. CDR3 nucleotide sequence: TGTGCCAGCAGCGTCGTCCCGTTTCTAGACAGGGCGGTCTACAATGAGCAGTTCTTC. Translated: CASSVVPFLDRAVYNEQFF. Full variable domain (remainder filled in from reference TRBV5-6 and TRBJ2-1): DAGVTQSPTHLIKTRGQQVTLRCSPKSGHDTVSWYQQALGQGPQFIFQYYEEEERQRGNFPDRFSGHQFPNYSSELNVNALLLGDSALYLCASSVVPFLDRAVYNEQFFGPGTRLTVL.

The gene calls are TRBV9 and TRBJ2-2; TRBD2 aligns across 10 bases. V shed 0 bases and J 5 bases; nucleotides not matched to a gene: 16. Germline CDR1 SGDLS, CDR2 YYNGEE. The CDR3 consists of 20 residues. The CDR3 DNA is TGTGCCAGCAGCGTAGAGGGCGGACTAGCGGCTCTCTTAGGAACCGGGGAGCTGTTTTTT. This translates into CASSVEGGLAALLGTGELFF.

This sequence joins TRBV30 and TRBJ2-7; perhaps TRBD2 as D (5 bases). V gave up 3 bases and J gave up 0 bases, with 12 bases separating them. Germline CDR1 and CDR2: GTSNPN and SVGIG (reference sequence). The CDR3 length is 14 residues. The chain's CDR3 is CAWRDTGFSYEQYF. For the CDR3, the DNA is TGTGCCTGGAGAGATACGGGATTCTCCTACGAGCAGTACTTC.

The chain uses TRBV25-1 and TRBJ2-1; possibly TRBD1 for D (6 bases). Trimming took 6 bases from V and 0 from J, leaving 9 bases between them. CDR3 size: 14 residues. CDR1 is MGHDK, CDR2 SYGVNS, per germline. CDR3 loop: CASSTGSSYNEQFF. The CDR3 nucleotides are TGTGCCAGCAGCACAGGGAGCTCCTACAATGAGCAGTTCTTC.

The chain is built from TRBV27 and TRBJ2-3; 7 bases line up with TRBD2. V lost 1 base and J lost 0; bases outside the gene matches: 4. The germline gives CDR1 MNHEY, CDR2 SMNVEV (reference sequence). The CDR3 consists of 16 residues. The CDR3 is CASSLFREGSTDTQYF. DNA for the CDR3: TGTGCCAGCAGTTTATTCAGGGAGGGAAGCACAGATACGCAGTATTTT.

The chain couples TRBV6-1 to TRBJ2-2, with 10 bases aligning to TRBD2. Per germline, CDR1 MNHNS and CDR2 SASEGT. The V segment lost 4 bases and the J segment 4 bases; nucleotides outside the gene matches: 6. This CDR3 comprises 16 residues. CDR3 amino acids: CASSGPLAGVTGELFF. CDR3 nucleotide sequence: TGTGCCAGCAGTGGCCCCCTAGCGGGAGTCACCGGGGAGCTGTTTTTT.

The gene calls are TRBV5-5 and TRBJ2-7; D is unclear. In germline, CDR1 is SGHKS, CDR2 YYEKEE (reference sequence). The CDR3 sequence is 16 residues long. The V end lost 1 base, the J end lost 3 bases, and 17 bases lay between the germline ends. For the CDR3, the DNA is TGTGCCAGCAGCTTGTTAGAAGTAAACGGCTTCTACGAGCAGTACTTC. This encodes CASSLLEVNGFYEQYF.

V and J are TRBV5-1 and TRBJ2-7; 9 nucleotides align to TRBD1. Germline V CDR1 and CDR2: SGHRS, YFSETQ. This CDR3 spans 15 amino acids. The J segment lost 4 bases and the V segment lost 0 bases, leaving 5 bases of the junction unmatched. The CDR3 nucleotides are TGCGCCAGCAGCTTGGAGGGACAGGGATGGTACGAGCAGTACTTC. Translation gives CASSLEGQGWYEQYF.

Concerning this clone itself: Additional DNA sequences in this sample encode the identical CDR3. V gene TRBV6-6 combines with J gene TRBJ2-3; 8 nucleotides align to TRBD2. J lost 4 bases, V lost 0 bases, and 0 bases had no gene match. The V gene's germline CDR1 is MNHNY and CDR2 SVGAGI (reference sequence). The CDR3 is 14 residues long. In DNA, the CDR3 is TGTGCCAGCAGTTACTCCGGGGGGGCAGATACGCAGTATTTT. Translating gives CASSYSGGADTQYF.

This clone was observed once. V usage is TRBV9 and J usage is TRBJ1-4; 7 bases are a match to TRBD1. The CDR3 runs to 15 residues. Germline assignment: CDR1 SGDLS and CDR2 YYNGEE. The V gene end was trimmed by 4 bases and the J gene end by 3 bases; junction bases not matched to a gene: 6. The CDR3 sequence: CASSRSGTANEKLFF. The CDR3 bases are TGTGCCAGCAGCCGAAGCGGGACAGCTAATGAAAAACTGTTTTTT.

J is TRBJ2-2 and V is TRBV4-1; 12 bases fit TRBD2. Germline V lookup: CDR1 MGHRA, CDR2 YSYEKL. With 8 bases clipped from V and 5 bases from J, the junction kept 0 bases outside the gene matches. CDR3 size: 13 residues. The CDR3 sequence: CASLAGGTGELFF. The CDR3 DNA follows: TGCGCCAGCCTAGCGGGGGGGACCGGGGAGCTGTTTTTT.

The chain links TRBV2 to TRBJ2-1, with TRBD1 matching over 8 bases. CDR1 and CDR2 from the germline V gene are SNHLY and FYNNEI. V dropped 4 bases and J dropped 8; count of bases not matched to a gene: 7. The CDR3 has 14 amino acids. The CDR3 coding sequence is TGTGCCAGCAGTGCAGTGGACAGGGTATATGAGCAGTTCTTC. Its protein is CASSAVDRVYEQFF.